These T cell receptor beta chains were read from a single sample in a study of T cells in Graves' hyperthyroidism and ophthalmopathy. TCRdb reprocessed the multiplex PCR reads with MiXCR, giving one entry per CDR3 protein. The sample carries 550,000 to 700,000 distinct CDR3 sequences, approximately 14% recorded once. The specimen sequenced was blood. These receptor sequences come from a woman aged 40 to 50 with Graves' ophthalmopathy. Both conserved end residues are part of each CDR3. D genes are given only for firm matches. Only some rows state a clone size, as once, few, many or a class for expanded clones.

cdr3_nt: TGTGCCAGCAGTTCTCTCGCTTGGACTATCACGGGAGATAATGAGCAGTTCTTC
cdr3_aa: CASSSLAWTITGDNEQFF
d_call: -
cdr3_length: 18
clone_size: many
j_call: TRBJ2-1
v_call: TRBV6-5

cdr3_nt: TGTGCCAGCAGTTACGGCTCATTTGGGGAGACCCAGTACTTC
cdr3_aa: CASSYGSFGETQYF
d_call: -
cdr3_length: 14
clone_size: -
j_call: TRBJ2-5
v_call: TRBV6-5

cdr3_nt: TGTGCCAGCAGCCCGGGGAAGGCGGGGGGAAGCTCCTACGAGCAGTACTTC
cdr3_aa: CASSPGKAGGSSYEQYF
d_call: TRBD2
cdr3_length: 17
clone_size: few
j_call: TRBJ2-7
v_call: TRBV4-2

cdr3_nt: TGTGCCAGCAGTGAAGAGAATAGCGGGGGGTCAGAGACCCAGTACTTC
cdr3_aa: CASSEENSGGSETQYF
d_call: TRBD2
cdr3_length: 16
clone_size: few
j_call: TRBJ2-5
v_call: TRBV6-1

cdr3_nt: TGTGCCAGCAGTTCCGACGGGGCCGACAATCAGCCCCAGCATTTT
cdr3_aa: CASSSDGADNQPQHF
d_call: -
cdr3_length: 15
clone_size: many
j_call: TRBJ1-5
v_call: TRBV28

cdr3_nt: TGTGCCAGCACTCTGGCGGGTGAAGAGACCCAGTACTTC
cdr3_aa: CASTLAGEETQYF
d_call: -
cdr3_length: 13
clone_size: -
j_call: TRBJ2-5
v_call: TRBV28

cdr3_nt: TGTGCCAGCAGTTCAGAAGGGGTGACGGCTGCCTACGAGCAGTACTTC
cdr3_aa: CASSSEGVTAAYEQYF
d_call: -
cdr3_length: 16
clone_size: -
j_call: TRBJ2-7
v_call: TRBV6-5

cdr3_nt: TGTGCCATCAGTGTGGGACAGGGGAACACTGAAGCTTTCTTT
cdr3_aa: CAISVGQGNTEAFF
d_call: TRBD1
cdr3_length: 14
clone_size: many
j_call: TRBJ1-1
v_call: TRBV10-3

cdr3_nt: TGTGCCTGCGCAGGGGGCAGGGTCGGCCAAGAGACCCAGTACTTC
cdr3_aa: CACAGGRVGQETQYF
d_call: TRBD1
cdr3_length: 15
clone_size: many
j_call: TRBJ2-5
v_call: TRBV30

cdr3_nt: TGTGCCCACCGGGCGCCGATTGAAGCTTTCTTT
cdr3_aa: CAHRAPIEAFF
d_call: -
cdr3_length: 11
clone_size: few
j_call: TRBJ1-1
v_call: TRBV30

cdr3_nt: TGCAGTGCTAGAGATTTAAAGGGTATGGGTGAAGCTTTCTTT
cdr3_aa: CSARDLKGMGEAFF
d_call: -
cdr3_length: 14
clone_size: many
j_call: TRBJ1-1
v_call: TRBV20-1

cdr3_nt: TGTGCCAGCAGTTTATCCGGGACATGGCATCAGCCCCAGCATTTT
cdr3_aa: CASSLSGTWHQPQHF
d_call: -
cdr3_length: 15
clone_size: many
j_call: TRBJ1-5
v_call: TRBV28

cdr3_nt: TGTGCCAGCAGTTTCCGAGCGGGGACCCATGGCTACACCTTC
cdr3_aa: CASSFRAGTHGYTF
d_call: -
cdr3_length: 14
clone_size: many
j_call: TRBJ1-2
v_call: TRBV28

cdr3_nt: TGCAGTGCTACGACAGGGTCCTATGGCTACACCTTC
cdr3_aa: CSATTGSYGYTF
d_call: TRBD1
cdr3_length: 12
clone_size: many
j_call: TRBJ1-2
v_call: TRBV20-1

cdr3_nt: TGTGCCAGCAGCTTCAGGGACTCTGGGGCCAACGTCCTGACTTTC
cdr3_aa: CASSFRDSGANVLTF
d_call: -
cdr3_length: 15
clone_size: many
j_call: TRBJ2-6
v_call: TRBV7-2

cdr3_nt: TGCAGTGCTAGAGATAGGGGACAGGGGTATAACTATGGCTACACCTTC
cdr3_aa: CSARDRGQGYNYGYTF
d_call: TRBD1
cdr3_length: 16
clone_size: few
j_call: TRBJ1-2
v_call: TRBV20-1

cdr3_nt: TGTGCCAGCAGTGGAGATCGGCAGGGTATTCAGTACTTC
cdr3_aa: CASSGDRQGIQYF
d_call: -
cdr3_length: 13
clone_size: once
j_call: TRBJ2-4
v_call: TRBV6-1

cdr3_nt: TGTGCCAGCTCACCACGGAACCCCGGACAGGGAGGGGGGACCCAGTACTTC
cdr3_aa: CASSPRNPGQGGGTQYF
d_call: -
cdr3_length: 17
clone_size: few
j_call: TRBJ2-5
v_call: TRBV18

cdr3_nt: TGTGCCAGCAGTTTCTTCAGGGGGATTGGCAATCAGCCCCAGCATTTT
cdr3_aa: CASSFFRGIGNQPQHF
d_call: TRBD1
cdr3_length: 16
clone_size: many
j_call: TRBJ1-5
v_call: TRBV28

cdr3_nt: TGTGCCAGTTCCGTACAGGGGGCGGATACCCCATCCTACGAGCAGTACTTC
cdr3_aa: CASSVQGADTPSYEQYF
d_call: TRBD1
cdr3_length: 17
clone_size: many
j_call: TRBJ2-7
v_call: TRBV28

cdr3_nt: TGTGCCAGCAGGACTTCAGTGAACACTGAAGCTTTCTTT
cdr3_aa: CASRTSVNTEAFF
d_call: -
cdr3_length: 13
clone_size: few
j_call: TRBJ1-1
v_call: TRBV6-1

cdr3_nt: TGTGCCAGCAGTGAAGCGGCATTAGGGAGCGGAGGGGAGACCCAGTACTTC
cdr3_aa: CASSEAALGSGGETQYF
d_call: -
cdr3_length: 17
clone_size: many
j_call: TRBJ2-5
v_call: TRBV2

cdr3_nt: TGTGCCACCACCCCAGGAAGCACAGATACGCAGTATTTT
cdr3_aa: CATTPGSTDTQYF
d_call: -
cdr3_length: 13
clone_size: many
j_call: TRBJ2-3
v_call: TRBV15

cdr3_nt: TGTGCCAGCAGCTTACAGACTAGCAGGTTCGTTGCCCAGCAGTACTTC
cdr3_aa: CASSLQTSRFVAQQYF
d_call: TRBD2
cdr3_length: 16
clone_size: many
j_call: TRBJ2-7
v_call: TRBV6-2/TRBV6-3

cdr3_nt: TGTGCCAGCTCACCACCCGGGACAGGGGCCTCCGAAGCTTTCTTT
cdr3_aa: CASSPPGTGASEAFF
d_call: TRBD1
cdr3_length: 15
clone_size: -
j_call: TRBJ1-1
v_call: TRBV6-1

cdr3_nt: TGTGCTAGTGTCCGGGACAGGGGGCATGGCTACACCTTC
cdr3_aa: CASVRDRGHGYTF
d_call: TRBD1
cdr3_length: 13
clone_size: many
j_call: TRBJ1-2
v_call: TRBV12-5

cdr3_nt: TGTGCCAGCAGTTTGTCGGTAGGCGGGGCCCAAGAGACCCAGTACTTC
cdr3_aa: CASSLSVGGAQETQYF
d_call: -
cdr3_length: 16
clone_size: many
j_call: TRBJ2-5
v_call: TRBV28

cdr3_nt: TGTGCCAGCACCATCGGGGACTATGGCTACACCTTC
cdr3_aa: CASTIGDYGYTF
d_call: -
cdr3_length: 12
clone_size: -
j_call: TRBJ1-2
v_call: TRBV7-3